Following are 10 T cell receptor beta chains from one sample sequenced in a study of vaccination effects on CD4 cells after COVID-19 (dated by TCRdb to between 2021 and 2022). These receptors are not linked to any known antigen. In the ViraFEST assay, PBMC were stimulated with viral peptide pools, and antigen-specific CD4+ T cell clonotypes were then identified by expansion using TCR sequencing. After about 9 days of culture, CD4+ T cells were isolated with the EasySep CD4+ T cell isolation kit. Library preparation used the immunoSEQ multiplex PCR assay. The clones in this table, taken by TCRdb from immuneACCESS, are in-frame only. Not every clone is retained; where verified, under half of the shortfall comes from an unresolved V gene, and the cause of the rest is unknown. Present in this sample are tens of thousands of clones, 70% to 75% of which were seen just once. More than 1.5% of the sample is held by the ten biggest clonotypes.

The sequencing used CD4+ T cells from PBMCs cultured with HCoV-229E spike peptides, collected before COVID-19 vaccination. The sample's cell subset or site label, in plain terms: HCoV-229E spike overlapping peptide pool stimulation. These receptor sequences come from a human donor who received a COVID-19 vaccine.

Here the CDR3 reads CASSELGLASTDTQYF. CDR3 in DNA: TGTGCCAGCAGCGAGCTAGGGCTAGCTAGCACAGATACGCAGTATTTT. This chain uses TRBV9 with TRBJ2-3, with D possibly being TRBD2 (5 bases). Germline CDR1 is SGDLS and CDR2 is YYNGEE. V was cut by 3 bases and J by 0 bases, with 14 bases left in between. The CDR3 totals 16 residues.

Regarding this clone: No DNA is shown, since the ends of the CDR3 on it are uncertain; the CDR3 is the one TCRdb lists. This rearrangement joins TRBV6-5 to TRBJ2-1; the table's D call, TRBD2, has no DNA check behind it. 13 amino acids form the CDR3, both terminal residues included. CDR1 MNHEY and CDR2 SVGAGI come from the germline V gene. CDR3 sequence reads: CASILGGIGEQFF.

Only one count was recorded for this clone. The chain couples TRBV7-3 to TRBJ2-1, with D tentatively TRBD1 (6 bases). CDR3 length: 13 residues. V lost 4 bases to trimming and J lost 10 bases, with 14 bases between them. Germline values: CDR1 SGHTA, CDR2 FQGTGA. CDR3 in DNA: TGTGCCAGCAGCTCATTGATGGGGGCGGAGCAGTTCTTC. Protein: CASSSLMGAEQFF.

The chain has TRBV7-2 and TRBJ2-3, with TRBD2 matching 9 bases. This CDR3 has 14 amino acids. Germline-derived CDR1 and CDR2 are SGHTA and FQGNSA. V lost 6 bases, J lost 2 bases, and 3 bases stayed unmatched. CDR3 sequence: CASRTSGSTDTQYF. The CDR3 DNA reads TGTGCCAGCAGAACTAGCGGGTCCACAGATACGCAGTATTTT.

The chain links TRBV5-5 to TRBJ1-6, with D perhaps TRBD1 (5 bases). Germline V gene sequence: CDR1 SGHKS, CDR2 YYEKEE (reference sequence). Trimming shortened V by 4 bases and J by 5 bases, and 10 bases separated the two germline ends. The CDR3 runs to 14 residues. In nucleotides, the CDR3 is TGTGCCAGCAGCCCAGGGATTGATAATTCACCCCTCCACTTT. Protein product: CASSPGIDNSPLHF.

This clone appeared a few times. V gene TRBV18 combines with J gene TRBJ1-4; TRBD1 matches 7 bases. The CDR3 is 14 residues long. V lost 3 bases, J lost 4 bases, and 2 bases stayed unmatched. Germline assignment: CDR1 KGHSH and CDR2 LQKENI. In DNA, the CDR3 is TGTGCCAGCTCACCTACAGGGGTTAATGAAAAACTGTTTTTT. Its translation: CASSPTGVNEKLFF.

The chain uses TRBV5-4 and TRBJ2-1, with D unclear. V gave up 2 bases and J gave up 0 bases, with 15 bases separating them. Germline CDR1 is SGHNT and CDR2 is YYREEE (reference sequence). There are 17 residues in the CDR3. The CDR3 here is CASSFDPGDPSYNEQFF. The CDR3 DNA follows: TGTGCCAGCAGCTTCGATCCAGGCGATCCCTCCTACAATGAGCAGTTCTTC.

This sequence joins TRBV6-5 and TRBJ1-3; the D gene is possibly TRBD1 (5 bases). Germline V gives CDR1 MNHEY, CDR2 SVGAGI. V was cut by 0 bases and J by 4 bases, with 13 bases left in between. The CDR3 totals 16 residues. The CDR3 loop is CASSYSRGTPGNTIYF. CDR3 nucleotide sequence: TGTGCCAGCAGTTACTCCAGAGGGACCCCCGGAAACACCATATATTTT.

The chain joins TRBV6-5 to TRBJ1-5; D gene uncertain. Per the germline V gene, CDR1 is MNHEY and CDR2 is SVGAGI. CDR3 length: 15 amino acids. Trimming removed 6 bases at V and 3 bases at J, with 15 bases between. The CDR3 is CASSLAGGVNQPQHF. The CDR3 nucleotides read TGTGCCAGCAGCCTGGCGGGAGGAGTCAATCAGCCCCAGCATTTT.

J is TRBJ2-1 and V is TRBV6-5; 12 nucleotides align to TRBD2. With V trimmed by 7 bases and J by 4 bases, 5 bases remained unmatched. Germline V lookup: CDR1 MNHEY, CDR2 SVGAGI. CDR3 length: 15 amino acids. The CDR3 DNA follows: TGTGCCAGCATGGCGACTAGCGGGGGTTACAATGAGCAGTTCTTC. It encodes CASMATSGGYNEQFF.